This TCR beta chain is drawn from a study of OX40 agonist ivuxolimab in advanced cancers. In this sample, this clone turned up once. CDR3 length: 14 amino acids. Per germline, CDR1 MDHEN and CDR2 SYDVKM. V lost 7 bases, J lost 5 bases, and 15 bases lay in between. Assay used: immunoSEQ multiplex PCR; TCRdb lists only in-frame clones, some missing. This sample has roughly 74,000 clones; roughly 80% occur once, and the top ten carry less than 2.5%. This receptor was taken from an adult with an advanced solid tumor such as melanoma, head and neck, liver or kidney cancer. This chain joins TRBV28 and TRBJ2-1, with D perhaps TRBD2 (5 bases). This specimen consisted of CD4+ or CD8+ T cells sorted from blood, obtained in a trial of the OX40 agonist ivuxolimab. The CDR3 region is CASISLALNNEQFF. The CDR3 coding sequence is TGTGCCAGCATAAGCCTAGCTTTAAACAATGAGCAGTTCTTC.